This entry lists 13 T cell receptor beta chains sequenced from one sample in a study of vaccination effects on CD4 cells after COVID-19 (dated by TCRdb to the early 2020s). Their target antigens are unknown. To identify antigen-specific CD4+ T cell clonotypes by their expansion, the ViraFEST assay first stimulated PBMC with viral peptide pools and then applied TCR sequencing. After around ten days of culture, CD4+ T cells were isolated with the EasySep CD4+ T cell isolation kit. The absence of prior SARS-CoV-2 infection in healthy vaccine recipients was confirmed by negative nucleocapsid antibodies before and after vaccination. Libraries were constructed by the immunoSEQ multiplex PCR assay. TCRdb's version of the immuneACCESS table is confined to in-frame rearrangements and falls short of the full clone set. An unresolved V gene accounts for under half of the shortfall where checked; the remainder is of unknown origin. Recorded for this sample are tens of thousands of clones; about three quarters of them occurred a single time. The top ten constitute roughly 3.5% of the sample.

Sequenced here: CD4+ T cells from PBMCs cultured with SARS-CoV-2 spike peptides, sampled before COVID-19 vaccination. Explained via the paper, the cell subset or site label denotes: SARS-CoV-2 spike overlapping peptide pool stimulation. These TCRs come from a human donor who received a COVID-19 vaccine.

This sequence joins TRBV2 and TRBJ1-1, with D tentatively TRBD1 (6 bases). In germline, CDR1 is SNHLY, CDR2 FYNNEI. CDR3 length equals 12 residues. Trimming left V 4 bases short and J 8 bases short, with 11 bases between. The CDR3, as DNA: TGTGCCAGCAGTGGGGACACCCTCGAAGCTTTCTTT. Translated, it gives CASSGDTLEAFF.

V is TRBV5-6 and J is TRBJ1-1; D is uncertain. V dropped 4 bases and J dropped 0 bases, with 7 bases sitting between them. CDR1 is SGHDT and CDR2 is YYEEEE in the germline V gene. The CDR3 extends over 13 amino acids. The CDR3 here is CASSHVMNTEAFF. CDR3 in DNA: TGTGCCAGCAGCCATGTGATGAACACTGAAGCTTTCTTT. The full variable domain, completed using reference TRBV5-6 and TRBJ1-1, is DAGVTQSPTHLIKTRGQQVTLRCSPKSGHDTVSWYQQALGQGPQFIFQYYEEEERQRGNFPDRFSGHQFPNYSSELNVNALLLGDSALYLCASSHVMNTEAFFGQGTRLTVV.

V is TRBV2 and J is TRBJ1-1; D is undetermined. V was pared by 7 bases and J by 6 bases, with 12 bases between. The CDR3 contains 12 residues. The germline gives CDR1 SNHLY, CDR2 FYNNEI. DNA of the CDR3: TGTGCCAGCACGAGAGCCGTCGCTGAAGCTTTCTTT. It translates to CASTRAVAEAFF.

This clone turned up a few times. This rearrangement joins TRBV18 to TRBJ2-7; either TRBD1 or TRBD2 may supply D (6 bases each). The CDR3 covers 12 residues. Trimming stripped 6 bases from V and 4 bases from J, with 10 bases between. Germline CDR1 and CDR2: KGHSH and LQKENI. The CDR3 is CASSGGRYEQYF. Here the CDR3 DNA reads TGTGCCAGCTCCGGGGGCAGGTACGAGCAGTACTTC.

The chain has TRBV6-1 and TRBJ2-1; 10 positions agree with TRBD1. CDR1 is MNHNS, CDR2 SASEGT, per germline. Losses at the gene ends were 3 bases for V and 7 bases for J; bases not matched to a gene: 9. The CDR3 is 16 amino acids. The CDR3 coding sequence is TGTGCCAGCAGTGAGTGGACCGGGACAGGGGCAAATGAGCAGTTCTTC. This encodes CASSEWTGTGANEQFF.

A single count supports this clone. The rearrangement links TRBV11-3 to TRBJ2-1, with TRBD2 matching 9 bases. The CDR3 runs to 17 residues. After removal of 1 base from V and 4 bases from J, the junction contained 8 bases not matched to a gene. Per germline, CDR1 SGHNT and CDR2 YENEEA. CDR3 sequence (DNA): TGTGCCAGCAGCTTAGGTGTGGCGGGAGGGAAGTACAATGAGCAGTTCTTC. Translating it yields CASSLGVAGGKYNEQFF.

The chain uses TRBV3-1 (or the pseudogene TRBV3-2) and TRBJ2-1; TRBD1 matches 7 bases. J lost 8 bases, V lost 2 bases, and 12 bases had no gene match. CDR3 length: 16 amino acids. Germline V CDR1 and CDR2: LGHDT, YNNKEL (reference sequence). CDR3 sequence reads: CASSQRQGRRMDEQFF. The CDR3 DNA reads TGTGCCAGCAGCCAACGACAGGGTCGGCGAATGGATGAGCAGTTCTTC.

The chain combines TRBV4-1 with TRBJ2-5, with 12 bases matching TRBD2. This CDR3 is built from 16 residues. Germline assignment: CDR1 MGHRA and CDR2 YSYEKL. Germline trimming cut 4 bases from V and 5 bases from J; bases unmatched to any gene: 8. CDR3 amino acids: CASSRPTSGGVETQYF. CDR3 coding DNA: TGCGCCAGCAGCCGCCCGACTAGCGGGGGAGTGGAGACCCAGTACTTC.

V is TRBV5-5 and J is TRBJ2-2; D is undetermined. With 0 bases removed from V and 8 bases from J, the gap between germline ends came to 8 bases. The CDR3 is made up of 13 amino acids. Germline-derived CDR1 and CDR2 are SGHKS and YYEKEE (reference sequence). CDR3 amino acids: CASSLGVSGELFF. CDR3 in DNA: TGTGCCAGCAGCTTGGGGGTCTCGGGGGAGCTGTTTTTT.

V is TRBV6-2 or TRBV6-3 and J is TRBJ2-2; 12 bases agree with TRBD2. Germline V lookup: CDR1 MNHEY, CDR2 SVGEGT. This CDR3 comprises 15 residues. The V gene end was trimmed by 5 bases and the J gene end by 8 bases; junction bases not matched to a gene: 6. DNA of the CDR3: TGTGCCAGCAGTGGGACTAGCGGGCGTCTAGGGGAGCTGTTTTTT. Protein sequence: CASSGTSGRLGELFF.

The genes are TRBV10-3 and TRBJ2-3; TRBD2 matches at 14 bases. V dropped 6 bases and J dropped 7; count of bases not matched to a gene: 6. The CDR3 is made up of 15 amino acids. Per the germline V gene, CDR1 is ENHRY and CDR2 is SYGVKD. CDR3 in DNA: TGTGCCATCAGGACTAGCGGGGGGGCCCAACATACGCAGTATTTT. Translation gives CAIRTSGGAQHTQYF.

A few counts support this clone. The chain carries TRBV7-9 and TRBJ2-1; 9 nucleotides agree with TRBD1. This CDR3 region has 16 residues. Germline V gene sequence: CDR1 SEHNR, CDR2 FQNEAQ (reference sequence). J was trimmed by 9 bases and V by 3 bases; bases with no gene match: 12. The DNA of the CDR3 is TGTGCCAGCAGCTTCTTGAGGACAGGGGTGGGTGGTGAGCAGTTCTTC. This codes for CASSFLRTGVGGEQFF.

This sequence joins TRBV28 and TRBJ2-2; 9 nucleotides agree with TRBD1. CDR3 length: 12 residues. Germline CDR1 and CDR2: MDHEN and SYDVKM. The J segment lost 8 bases and the V segment lost 8 bases, leaving 3 bases of the junction unmatched. CDR3 nucleotides: TGTGCCAGCCACAGGGGGCATGGGGAGCTGTTTTTT. This translates into CASHRGHGELFF. Together with reference TRBV28 and TRBJ2-2, the CDR3 gives the full variable domain: DVKVTQSSRYLVKRTGEKVFLECVQDMDHENMFWYRQDPGLGLRLIYFSYDVKMKEKGDIPEGYSVSREKKERFSLILESASTNQTSMYLCASHRGHGELFFGEGSRLTVL.